Many counts were recorded for the clone carrying this T cell receptor beta chain. Its antigen is not known. The data are from a study of regulatory T cells in long-lasting Graves disease. The study, taken as a whole, reports: It was in persistent disease that TRBV28, TRBJ1-2 and TRBJ2-5 were favored.

Relying on iRepertoire HTBI primers and Arm-PCR of CDR3 regions, the team built TCR beta libraries. Each CDR3 protein is one row after TCRdb ran MiXCR on the multiplex PCR reads. The sample holds under 400,000 distinct CDR3 sequences, approximately 16% seen once. Germline V gene data show CDR1 as SGHRS and CDR2 as YFSETQ. V lost 5 bases, J lost 0 bases, and 12 bases lay in between. The CDR3 runs 14 residues. Time point denoted: newly diagnosed GD, antithyroid drugs for less than 3 months. RNA isolated from PBMCs was used to make the TCR library. Each patient gave Nine milliliters of EDTA-anticoagulated peripheral blood. The data were also submitted as part of a second study, on T cells in Graves' hyperthyroidism and ophthalmopathy. That paper adds: Patients with ophthalmopathy were separated from those with stable hyperthyroidism by a 13 V-J model.

The material sequenced was peripheral blood mononuclear cells (PBMCs), taken at new diagnosis, from a patient treated with antithyroid drugs. The chain combines TRBV5-1 with TRBJ2-7, with D unresolved. This clonotype was obtained from a man aged 35 to 55 with Graves disease. The CDR3: CASSRGLSSYEQYF. As DNA, the CDR3 is TGCGCCAGCAGTCGAGGTCTTAGCTCCTACGAGCAGTACTTC.